Listed here are 5 T cell receptor beta chains from one sample, sequenced in a study of CD8+ T cells in alopecia areata. The sequencing template was cDNA reverse transcribed from extracted RNA. The table came from immunoSEQ multiplex PCR; TCRdb's copy has only in-frame clones and leaves some out. The repertoire holds approximately 150,000 clones, with over 80% as singletons. The sequencing used CD8+ T cells sorted from blood, collected at week 0. Receptors were obtained from a human donor with alopecia areata.

The chain joins TRBV9 to TRBJ2-5; D gene unclear. Germline V CDR1 and CDR2: SGDLS, YYNGEE. V lost 4 bases and J 2 bases, leaving 12 bases between the germline ends. The CDR3 contains 14 residues. CDR3 DNA: TGTGCCAGCAGCACCCAGCAGGAACAAGAGACCCAGTACTTC. Protein product: CASSTQQEQETQYF.

About this clone itself: The same CDR3 can be traced to other DNA sequences in this sample. The chain employs TRBV27 and TRBJ2-3; D call uncertain. Looked up from germline, CDR1 is MNHEY and CDR2 is SMNVEV (reference sequence). This CDR3 has 12 residues. V dropped 2 bases and J dropped 1 base, with 1 base sitting between them. The CDR3 nucleotides are TGTGCCAGCAGTTTAGGCACAGATACGCAGTATTTT. Translation: CASSLGTDTQYF.

This clone was found once. V gene TRBV7-9 combines with J gene TRBJ2-3; 8 bases map to TRBD1. The CDR3 totals 17 residues. Per the germline V gene, CDR1 is SEHNR and CDR2 is FQNEAQ (reference sequence). Unmatched junction bases numbered 13, after V lost 6 bases and J lost 2 bases. The DNA of the CDR3 is TGTGCCAGCAGACCAACCCGAGACAGGGGTCACACAGATACGCAGTATTTT. Its translation is CASRPTRDRGHTDTQYF. Combining the CDR3 with reference TRBV7-9 and TRBJ2-3 gives the whole variable domain DTGVSQNPRHKITKRGQNVTFRCDPISEHNRLYWYRQTLGQGPEFLTYFQNEAQLEKSRLLSDRFSAERPKGSFSTLEIQRTEQGDSAMYLCASRPTRDRGHTDTQYFGPGTRLTVL.

The chain links TRBV11-1 to TRBJ1-5; D is undetermined. Trimming cost V 2 bases and J 1 base, with 6 bases left between them. Germline loops: CDR1 SGHAT, CDR2 FQDESV (reference sequence). The CDR3 runs 14 residues. The CDR3 nucleotides read TGTGCCAGCAGCTTAAGGCCAAGCAATCAGCCCCAGCATTTT. Protein sequence: CASSLRPSNQPQHF.

V usage is TRBV7-9 and J usage is TRBJ2-7; 7 bases are a match to TRBD1. Germline CDR1 and CDR2: SEHNR and FQNEAQ (reference sequence). J was trimmed by 6 bases and V by 1 base; bases with no gene match: 6. The CDR3 contains 14 residues. This CDR3 is CASSLGQGVGEQYF. CDR3 nucleotides: TGTGCCAGCAGCTTAGGACAGGGAGTGGGCGAGCAGTACTTC.